These T cell receptor beta chains were read from a single sample in a study of T-cell memory formation after mild COVID-19. TCRdb reprocessed the 5' RACE reads with MiXCR, giving one entry per CDR3 protein. The table lists about 160,000 distinct CDR3 sequences, about 28% of them singletons, with about 11% in the top ten. The sample consisted of PBMCs or a T cell subset sorted from them (not recorded which). The receptors were gathered from an adult woman who had mild COVID-19 (a few samples of this study predate the infection). Cell type and time point are not known. Each CDR3 is given with its conserved first and last residue. Fields, in order: D gene, clone size, V gene, J gene, CDR3 protein, CDR3 DNA. A D gene is named only where the DNA matches it firmly. Part of the rows lack a size; the others show once, few, many or a class for expanded clones.

D: NA
size: few
V: TRBV6-2/TRBV6-3
J: TRBJ2-7
CDR3: CASSYSIGAGSPYEQYF
DNA: TGTGCCAGCAGTTACTCGATCGGGGCAGGGAGCCCCTACGAGCAGTACTTC

D: NA
size: few
V: TRBV20-1
J: TRBJ1-2
CDR3: CSARAVGTSRVYGYTF
DNA: TGCAGTGCTAGAGCCGTAGGGACCTCGAGGGTCTATGGCTACACCTTC

D: NA
size: few
V: TRBV7-8
J: TRBJ2-1
CDR3: CASSLGGPGTNEQFF
DNA: TGTGCCAGCAGCTTAGGGGGGCCGGGTACAAATGAGCAGTTCTTC

D: NA
size: NA
V: TRBV7-8
J: TRBJ2-3
CDR3: CASSLALTSRDEDTQYF
DNA: TGTGCCAGCAGCTTAGCCCTGACATCCCGGGACGAAGATACGCAGTATTTT

D: TRBD1
size: NA
V: TRBV5-1
J: TRBJ2-3
CDR3: CASSYGQGLDTQYF
DNA: TGCGCCAGCAGCTACGGACAGGGGTTAGATACGCAGTATTTT

D: TRBD1
size: few
V: TRBV6-1
J: TRBJ2-5
CDR3: CASSELAGTAQETQYF
DNA: TGTGCCAGCAGTGAATTAGCCGGGACAGCACAAGAGACCCAGTACTTC

D: TRBD1
size: few
V: TRBV5-5
J: TRBJ2-2
CDR3: CASSKLQGSGELFF
DNA: TGTGCCAGCAGCAAACTACAGGGGAGCGGGGAGCTGTTTTTT

D: NA
size: NA
V: TRBV5-1
J: TRBJ1-2
CDR3: CASSLGVTRTF
DNA: TGCGCCAGCAGCTTGGGGGTAACAAGAACCTTC

D: NA
size: few
V: TRBV7-3
J: TRBJ2-1
CDR3: CASSFWPPVEYNEQFF
DNA: TGTGCCAGCAGCTTTTGGCCCCCAGTGGAATACAATGAGCAGTTCTTC

D: TRBD1
size: NA
V: TRBV6-2/TRBV6-3
J: TRBJ2-2
CDR3: CASAGTEATGELFF
DNA: TGTGCCAGTGCCGGGACAGAGGCCACCGGGGAGCTGTTTTTT

D: NA
size: once
V: TRBV3-1
J: TRBJ1-1
CDR3: CASSRDTKKTEAFF
DNA: TGTGCCAGCAGCCGGGACACTAAGAAGACTGAAGCTTTCTTT

D: NA
size: few
V: TRBV29-1
J: TRBJ2-7
CDR3: CSVATGEYEQYF
DNA: TGCAGCGTAGCGACAGGAGAATACGAGCAGTACTTC

D: NA
size: NA
V: TRBV7-3
J: TRBJ1-1
CDR3: CASSPDSENTEAFF
DNA: TGTGCCAGCAGCCCGGACAGTGAGAACACTGAAGCTTTCTTT

D: NA
size: few
V: TRBV29-1
J: TRBJ2-7
CDR3: CSVAGGDSNYEQYF
DNA: TGCAGCGTTGCTGGGGGGGACAGTAACTACGAGCAGTACTTC

D: NA
size: few
V: TRBV4-1
J: TRBJ2-3
CDR3: CASSQEGFGPDTDTQYF
DNA: TGCGCCAGCAGCCAAGAAGGTTTCGGACCTGACACAGATACGCAGTATTTT

D: TRBD1
size: NA
V: TRBV6-2/TRBV6-3
J: TRBJ2-2
CDR3: CASRPRTGENTGELFF
DNA: TGTGCCAGCAGACCTCGGACAGGAGAAAACACCGGGGAGCTGTTTTTT

D: TRBD2
size: few
V: TRBV15
J: TRBJ2-5
CDR3: CATSIEREAQGTQYF
DNA: TGTGCCACCAGCATCGAGCGGGAGGCCCAAGGGACCCAGTACTTC